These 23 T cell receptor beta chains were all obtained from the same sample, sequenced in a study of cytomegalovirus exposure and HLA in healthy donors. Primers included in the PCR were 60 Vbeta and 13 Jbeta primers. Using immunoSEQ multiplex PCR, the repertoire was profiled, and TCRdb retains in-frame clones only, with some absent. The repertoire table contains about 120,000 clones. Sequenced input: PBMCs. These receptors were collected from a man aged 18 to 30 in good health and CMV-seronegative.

Here the CDR3 reads CASGVKREGKHEQYF. Written as DNA, the CDR3 is TGCGCCAGCGGCGTTAAGCGGGAGGGGAAACACGAGCAGTACTTC. J is TRBJ2-7 and V is TRBV5-1; 10 nucleotides line up with TRBD2. Germline V gives CDR1 SGHRS, CDR2 YFSETQ. This CDR3 spans 15 amino acids. V lost 7 bases, J lost 5 bases, and 12 bases stayed unmatched.

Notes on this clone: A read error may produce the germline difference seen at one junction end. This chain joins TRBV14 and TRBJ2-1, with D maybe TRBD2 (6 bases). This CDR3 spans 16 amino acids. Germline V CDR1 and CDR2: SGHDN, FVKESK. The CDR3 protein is CASSRRDSLSNNEQFF. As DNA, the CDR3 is TGTGCCAGCAGCCGTAGGGACTCTCTCTCCAACAATGAGCAGTTCTTC.

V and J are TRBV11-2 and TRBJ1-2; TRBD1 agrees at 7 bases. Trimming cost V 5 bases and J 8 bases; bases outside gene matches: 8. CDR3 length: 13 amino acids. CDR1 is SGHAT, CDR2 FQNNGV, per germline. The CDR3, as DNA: TGTGCCAGCAGCATCGACAGGGACTTCGGCTACACCTTC. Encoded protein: CASSIDRDFGYTF.

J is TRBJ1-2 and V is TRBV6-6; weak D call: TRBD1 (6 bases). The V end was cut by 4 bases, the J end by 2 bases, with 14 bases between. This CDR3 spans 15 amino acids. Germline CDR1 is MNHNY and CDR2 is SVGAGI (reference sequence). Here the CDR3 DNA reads TGTGCCAGCAGTTCCAACGGGCAGGGGAACTATGGCTACACCTTC. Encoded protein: CASSSNGQGNYGYTF.

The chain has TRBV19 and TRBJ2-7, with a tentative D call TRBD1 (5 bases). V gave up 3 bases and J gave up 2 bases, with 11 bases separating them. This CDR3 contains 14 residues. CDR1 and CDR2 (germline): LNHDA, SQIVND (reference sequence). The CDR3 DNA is TGTGCCAGTAGTATTCAGGGTCCCCCCTACGAGCAGTACTTC. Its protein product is CASSIQGPPYEQYF.

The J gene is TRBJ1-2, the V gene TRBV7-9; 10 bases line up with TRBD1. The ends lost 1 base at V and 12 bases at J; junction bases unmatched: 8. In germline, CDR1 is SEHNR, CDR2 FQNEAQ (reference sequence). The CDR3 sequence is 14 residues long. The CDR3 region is CASSLVGTGEINTF. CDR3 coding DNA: TGTGCCAGCAGCTTAGTCGGGACAGGGGAAATCAACACCTTC.

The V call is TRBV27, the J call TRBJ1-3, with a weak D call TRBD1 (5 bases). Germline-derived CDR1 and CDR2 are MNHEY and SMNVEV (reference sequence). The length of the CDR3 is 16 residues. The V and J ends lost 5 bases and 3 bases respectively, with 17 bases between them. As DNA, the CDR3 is TGTGCCAGCAGTCTCGCGGGGCCCCGGGGTGGAAACACCATATATTTT. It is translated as CASSLAGPRGGNTIYF.

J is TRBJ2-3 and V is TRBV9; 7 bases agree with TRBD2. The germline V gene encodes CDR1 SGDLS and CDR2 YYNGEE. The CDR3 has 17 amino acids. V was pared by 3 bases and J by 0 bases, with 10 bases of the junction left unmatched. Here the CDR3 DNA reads TGTGCCAGCAGCGACCGACTAGCTTTCTCTAGCACAGATACGCAGTATTTT. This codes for CASSDRLAFSSTDTQYF.

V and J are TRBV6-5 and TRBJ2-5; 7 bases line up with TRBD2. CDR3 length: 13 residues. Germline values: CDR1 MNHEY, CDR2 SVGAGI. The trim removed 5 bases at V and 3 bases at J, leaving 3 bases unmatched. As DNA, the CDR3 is TGTGCCAGCAGTACAGCGGGAAAAGAGACCCAGTACTTC. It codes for CASSTAGKETQYF.

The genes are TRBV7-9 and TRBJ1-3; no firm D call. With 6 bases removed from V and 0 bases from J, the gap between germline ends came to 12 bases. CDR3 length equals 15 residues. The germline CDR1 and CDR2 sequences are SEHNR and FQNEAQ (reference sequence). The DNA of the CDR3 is TGTGCCAGCAGTGGTCCGGGGAACTCTGGAAACACCATATATTTT. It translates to CASSGPGNSGNTIYF.

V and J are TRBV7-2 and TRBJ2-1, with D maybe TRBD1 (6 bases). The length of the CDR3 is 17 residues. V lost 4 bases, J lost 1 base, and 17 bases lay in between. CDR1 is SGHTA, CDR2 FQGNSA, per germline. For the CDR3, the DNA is TGTGCCAGCAGCTCCCCAAACTACCAGGGGTCCTACAATGAGCAGTTCTTC. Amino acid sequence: CASSSPNYQGSYNEQFF. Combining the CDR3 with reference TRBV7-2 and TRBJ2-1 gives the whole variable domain GAGVSQSPSNKVTEKGKDVELRCDPISGHTALYWYRQSLGQGLEFLIYFQGNSAPDKSGLPSDRFSAERTGGSVSTLTIQRTQQEDSAVYLCASSSPNYQGSYNEQFFGPGTRLTVL.

Here the CDR3 reads CASSLRSSYNEQFF. DNA of the CDR3: TGTGCCAGCAGTCTAAGGAGCTCCTACAATGAGCAGTTCTTC. The V gene is TRBV27, the J gene TRBJ2-1; D gene ambiguous. The CDR3 has 14 amino acids. V lost 5 bases and J 0 bases, leaving 8 bases between the germline ends. Germline CDR1 and CDR2: MNHEY and SMNVEV (reference sequence).

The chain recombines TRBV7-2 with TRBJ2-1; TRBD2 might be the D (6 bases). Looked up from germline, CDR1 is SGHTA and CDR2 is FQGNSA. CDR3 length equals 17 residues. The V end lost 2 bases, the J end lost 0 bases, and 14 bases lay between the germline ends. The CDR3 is CASSLYPLAASYNEQFF. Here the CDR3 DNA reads TGTGCCAGCAGCTTATACCCCTTAGCGGCCTCCTACAATGAGCAGTTCTTC.

The CDR3 sequence is CASSAWETPSYEQYF. The DNA of the CDR3 is TGTGCCAGCAGCGCCTGGGAGACGCCCTCCTACGAGCAGTACTTC. The chain combines TRBV9 with TRBJ2-5; D is possibly TRBD2 (5 bases). The DNA end lines up better with TRBJ2-7; the J call may be wrong. Per germline, CDR1 SGDLS and CDR2 YYNGEE. This CDR3 spans 15 amino acids.

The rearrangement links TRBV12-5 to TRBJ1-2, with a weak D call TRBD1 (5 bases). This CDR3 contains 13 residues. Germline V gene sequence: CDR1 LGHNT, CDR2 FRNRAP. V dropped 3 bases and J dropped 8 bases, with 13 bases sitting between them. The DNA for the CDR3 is TGTGCTAGTGGTTTCACGGGGGTAGACGGCTACACCTTC. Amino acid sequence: CASGFTGVDGYTF.

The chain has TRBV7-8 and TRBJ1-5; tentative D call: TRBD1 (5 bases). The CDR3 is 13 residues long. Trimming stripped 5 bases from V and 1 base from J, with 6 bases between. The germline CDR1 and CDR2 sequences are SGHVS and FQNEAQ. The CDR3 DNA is TGTGCCAGCAGCCGGGGGAGCAATCAGCCCCAGCATTTT. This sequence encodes CASSRGSNQPQHF.

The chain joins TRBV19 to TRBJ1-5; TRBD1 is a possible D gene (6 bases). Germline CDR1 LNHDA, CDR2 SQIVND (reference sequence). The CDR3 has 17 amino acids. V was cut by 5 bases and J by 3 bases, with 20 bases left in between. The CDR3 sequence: CASSLGGREKFNQPQHF. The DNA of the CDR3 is TGTGCCAGTAGTTTAGGGGGTCGGGAAAAATTCAATCAGCCCCAGCATTTT.

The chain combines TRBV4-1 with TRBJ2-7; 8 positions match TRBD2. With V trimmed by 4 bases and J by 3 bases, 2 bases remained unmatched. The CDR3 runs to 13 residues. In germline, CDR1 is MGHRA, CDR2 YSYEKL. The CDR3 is CASSLAGGYEQYF. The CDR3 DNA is TGCGCCAGCAGCCTTGCGGGGGGCTACGAGCAGTACTTC.

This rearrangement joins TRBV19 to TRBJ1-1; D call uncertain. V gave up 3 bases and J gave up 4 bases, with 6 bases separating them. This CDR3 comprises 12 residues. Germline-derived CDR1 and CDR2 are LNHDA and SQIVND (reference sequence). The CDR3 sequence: CASSMAGTEAFF. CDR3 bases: TGTGCCAGTAGTATGGCAGGCACTGAAGCTTTCTTT.

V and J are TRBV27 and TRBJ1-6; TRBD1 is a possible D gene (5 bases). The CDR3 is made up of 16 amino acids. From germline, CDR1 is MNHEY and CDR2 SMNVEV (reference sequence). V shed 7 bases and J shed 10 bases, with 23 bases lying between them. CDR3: CASTQFSGQGGSPLHF. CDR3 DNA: TGTGCCAGCACCCAATTCTCCGGGCAGGGAGGGTCACCCCTCCACTTT.

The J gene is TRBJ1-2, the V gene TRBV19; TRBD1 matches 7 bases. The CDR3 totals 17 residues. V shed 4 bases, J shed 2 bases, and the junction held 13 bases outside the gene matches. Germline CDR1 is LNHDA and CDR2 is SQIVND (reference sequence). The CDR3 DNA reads TGTGCCAGTAGTACTCGACAGGGTTGGGGATTAAACTATGGCTACACCTTC. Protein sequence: CASSTRQGWGLNYGYTF.

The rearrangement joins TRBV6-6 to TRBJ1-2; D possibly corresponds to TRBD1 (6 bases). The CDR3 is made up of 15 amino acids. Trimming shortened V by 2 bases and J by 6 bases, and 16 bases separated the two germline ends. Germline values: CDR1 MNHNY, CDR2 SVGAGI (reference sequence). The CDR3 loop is CASSYPLGQGNGYTF. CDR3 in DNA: TGTGCCAGCAGTTACCCCCTCGGGCAGGGGAATGGCTACACCTTC.

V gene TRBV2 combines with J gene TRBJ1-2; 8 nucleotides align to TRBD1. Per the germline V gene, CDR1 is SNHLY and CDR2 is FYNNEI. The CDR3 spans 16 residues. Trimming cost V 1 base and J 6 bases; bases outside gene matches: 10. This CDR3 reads CASSEGGQAITNGYTF. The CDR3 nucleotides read TGTGCCAGCAGTGAAGGGGGACAGGCGATAACTAATGGCTACACCTTC.